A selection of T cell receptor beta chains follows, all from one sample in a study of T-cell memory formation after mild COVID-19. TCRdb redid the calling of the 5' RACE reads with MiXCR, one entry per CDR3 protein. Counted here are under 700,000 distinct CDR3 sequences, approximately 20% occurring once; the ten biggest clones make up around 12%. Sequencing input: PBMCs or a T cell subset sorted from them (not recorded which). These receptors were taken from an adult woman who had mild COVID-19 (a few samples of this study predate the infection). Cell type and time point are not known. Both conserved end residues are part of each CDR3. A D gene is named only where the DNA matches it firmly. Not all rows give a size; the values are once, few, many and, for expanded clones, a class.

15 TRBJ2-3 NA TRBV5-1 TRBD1 CASSFGGQGADTQYF TGCGCCAGCAGCTTCGGGGGACAGGGAGCAGATACGCAGTATTTT
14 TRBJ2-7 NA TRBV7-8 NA CASRTRGASGEQYF TGTGCCAGCAGGACCCGGGGGGCATCCGGTGAGCAGTACTTC
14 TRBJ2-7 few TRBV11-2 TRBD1 CASSPDRGIYEQYF TGTGCCAGCAGCCCGGACAGGGGTATCTACGAGCAGTACTTC
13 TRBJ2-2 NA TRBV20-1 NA CSARDLAVGELFF TGCAGTGCTAGAGATCTGGCGGTCGGGGAGCTGTTTTTT
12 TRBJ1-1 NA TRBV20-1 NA CSARGGATEAFF TGCAGTGCTAGAGGGGGGGCCACTGAAGCTTTCTTT
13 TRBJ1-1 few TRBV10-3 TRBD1 CAISRDRATEAFF TGTGCCATCAGCCGGGACAGGGCCACTGAAGCTTTCTTT
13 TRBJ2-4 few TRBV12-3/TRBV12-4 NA CASTRGDKNIQYF TGTGCCAGCACTAGAGGGGACAAAAACATTCAGTACTTC
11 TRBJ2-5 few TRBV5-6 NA CASSRGEAQYF TGTGCCAGCAGCAGGGGGGAGGCCCAGTACTTC
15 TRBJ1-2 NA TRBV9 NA CASSVAGGADYGYTF TGTGCCAGCAGCGTAGCTGGGGGGGCAGACTATGGCTACACCTTC
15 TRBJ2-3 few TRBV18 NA CASSPTAGRTDTQYF TGTGCCAGCTCACCAACCGCGGGCCGCACAGATACGCAGTATTTT
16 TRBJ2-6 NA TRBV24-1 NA CATSDSPGSGANVLTF TGTGCCACCAGTGACTCCCCGGGCTCTGGGGCCAACGTCCTGACTTTC
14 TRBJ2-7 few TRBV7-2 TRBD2 CASSLGTITYEQYF TGTGCCAGCAGCTTGGGGACTATAACCTACGAGCAGTACTTC
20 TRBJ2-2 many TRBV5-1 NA CASSLVVGASTAANTGELFF TGCGCCAGCAGCTTGGTAGTCGGCGCCTCCACGGCCGCGAACACCGGGGAGCTGTTTTTT
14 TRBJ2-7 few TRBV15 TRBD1 CATGGGTGVYEQYF TGTGCCACCGGAGGCGGGACAGGGGTTTACGAGCAGTACTTC
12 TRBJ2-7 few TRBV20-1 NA CSARDPTYEQYF TGCAGTGCTAGAGATCCTACCTACGAGCAGTACTTC
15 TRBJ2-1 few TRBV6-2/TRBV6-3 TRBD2 CASSPLSGRGNEQFF TGTGCCAGCAGCCCCCTTAGCGGGAGAGGCAATGAGCAGTTCTTC
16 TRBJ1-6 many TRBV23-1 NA CASSQMGSTYNSPLHF TGCGCCAGCAGTCAAATGGGCTCGACCTATAATTCACCCCTCCACTTT
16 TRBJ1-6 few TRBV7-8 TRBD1 CASSLIGAGGYSPLHF TGTGCCAGCAGCTTAATCGGGGCAGGGGGTTATTCACCCCTCCACTTT
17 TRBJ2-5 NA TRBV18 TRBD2 CASSPYWREGRKETQYF TGTGCCAGCTCACCATACTGGCGGGAGGGCCGGAAAGAGACCCAGTACTTC
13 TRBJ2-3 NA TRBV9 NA CASSVVGTDTQYF TGTGCCAGCAGCGTAGTAGGCACAGATACGCAGTATTTT
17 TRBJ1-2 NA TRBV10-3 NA CAISESVILHRDYGYTF TGTGCCATCAGTGAGTCGGTTATATTACACAGGGACTATGGCTACACCTTC
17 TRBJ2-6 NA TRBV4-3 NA CASSQDVTYSGANVLTF TGCGCCAGCAGCCAAGATGTCACGTACTCTGGGGCCAACGTCCTGACTTTC
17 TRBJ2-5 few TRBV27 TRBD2 CASRRLAGGQLQETQYF TGTGCCAGCAGACGACTGGCGGGGGGGCAGCTACAAGAGACCCAGTACTTC
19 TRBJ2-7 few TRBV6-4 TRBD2 CASRPIAGTSGRSSYEQYF TGTGCCAGCAGACCCATCGCCGGGACTAGCGGGAGGAGCTCCTACGAGCAGTACTTC
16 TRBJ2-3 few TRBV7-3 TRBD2 CASSLMPSGSGDTQYF TGTGCCAGCAGCTTAATGCCTAGCGGGAGTGGAGATACGCAGTATTTT
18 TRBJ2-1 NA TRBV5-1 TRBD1 CASSSEGTGTHRGNEQFF TGCGCCAGCAGCTCTGAGGGGACAGGGACACACAGGGGGAATGAGCAGTTCTTC
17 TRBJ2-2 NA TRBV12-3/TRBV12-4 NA CASSPDEGGPYTGELFF TGTGCCAGCAGTCCCGACGAGGGGGGGCCCTACACCGGGGAGCTGTTTTTT
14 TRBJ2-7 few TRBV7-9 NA CASSLVVGIYEQYF TGTGCCAGCAGCCTCGTGGTGGGGATCTACGAGCAGTACTTC
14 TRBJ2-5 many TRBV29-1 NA CSVEDQGRVETQYF TGCAGCGTTGAAGATCAGGGCAGAGTAGAGACCCAGTACTTC
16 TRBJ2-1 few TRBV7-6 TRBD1 CASNPVPGQGYNEQFF TGTGCCAGCAACCCGGTCCCGGGACAGGGTTACAATGAGCAGTTCTTC
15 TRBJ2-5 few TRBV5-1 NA CASSYAGTPKETQYF TGCGCCAGCAGCTACGCCGGGACTCCGAAAGAGACCCAGTACTTC
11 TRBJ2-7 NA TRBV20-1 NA CSAPKGYEQYF TGCAGTGCCCCTAAGGGCTACGAGCAGTACTTC
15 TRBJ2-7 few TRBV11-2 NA CASSFFPGPPYEQYF TGTGCCAGCAGCTTTTTTCCAGGCCCCCCTTACGAGCAGTACTTC
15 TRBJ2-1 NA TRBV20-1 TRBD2 CSARPLAGGYNEQFF TGCAGTGCTAGACCCCTAGCGGGGGGGTACAATGAGCAGTTCTTC
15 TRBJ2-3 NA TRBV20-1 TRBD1 CSARNPTGRTDTQYF TGCAGTGCTAGAAATCCGACAGGGCGCACAGATACGCAGTATTTT
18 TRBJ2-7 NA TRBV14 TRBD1 CASSQDLLSWGQMYEQYF TGTGCCAGCAGCCAAGATCTATTGTCATGGGGACAGATGTACGAGCAGTACTTC
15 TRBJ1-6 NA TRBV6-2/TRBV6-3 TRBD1 CASGRLTGEFSPLHF TGTGCCAGCGGAAGGCTGACAGGGGAATTTTCACCCCTCCACTTT
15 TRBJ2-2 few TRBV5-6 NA CASSLRGVYAGELFF TGTGCCAGCAGCTTGAGGGGGGTTTATGCCGGGGAGCTGTTTTTT